This T cell receptor beta chain was found in a study of spatial heterogeneity in lung cancer. General observations from the study: Tumors with more nonsynonymous mutations had more expanded intratumoral alpha and beta TCRs. Ubiquitous expanded TCR counts tracked ubiquitous nonsynonymous mutations; regional expanded TCR counts tracked regional nonsynonymous mutations.

Germline V gene sequence: CDR1 SGHNT, CDR2 YYREEE (reference sequence). V lost 4 bases and J lost 5; bases outside the gene matches: 11. This CDR3 is built from 15 residues. Every TCR cDNA molecule bore its own unique molecular identifier. TCRdb ran MiXCR on the 5' RACE reads and lists one entry per CDR3 protein. The data contain about 100,000 distinct CDR3 sequences, nearly 4.5% of them singletons. This clonotype was detected a few times. The antigen remains unidentified. Described time point: sample taken at primary tumor resection. Whole RNA, isolated from tumor, nontumor lung or frozen PBMC, was sequenced without prior sorting.

The gene calls are TRBV5-4 and TRBJ2-5, with 7 bases lining up with TRBD2. This specimen consisted of lung tumor tissue, obtained at surgery. The origin of this receptor is a male donor with early-stage non-small cell lung cancer. This CDR3 reads CASSATTTSAETQYF. CDR3 coding DNA: TGTGCCAGCAGCGCCACCACTACTAGCGCGGAGACCCAGTACTTC.